This T cell receptor (beta chain) comes out of a study of cytomegalovirus exposure and HLA in healthy donors. Whole-study findings and limits: Later, an analysis found that common viral pathogens appeared to be linked with several of the most significant clusters. Rarity held for most TCR sequences, but there were some public TCRs that occurred in many donors. Diagnosis of cytomegalovirus status made by the classifier reportedly showed high specificity and sensitivity. A later analysis reportedly found that, within productive TCRs, an Asian-associated ancestry cluster had fewer N-insertions than the mean observed across the approximately 700 donors.

13 Jbeta primers and 60 Vbeta primers were used for the PCR. Produced via immunoSEQ multiplex PCR; TCRdb's table is partial and in-frame only. This table holds 150,000 to 200,000 clones, around 68% found once. As to this clone: The antigen remains unidentified.

From germline, CDR1 is SNHLY and CDR2 FYNNEI. CDR3 length: 18 residues. The V segment lost 4 bases and the J segment 0 bases; nucleotides outside the gene matches: 11. The gene calls are TRBV2 and TRBJ1-5, with 8 positions matching TRBD1. The sequence was obtained from a man younger than 45 in good health and CMV-seropositive. The sample was PBMCs. CDR3 residues: CASSGFYWTGLSNQPQHF. The CDR3 DNA sequence: TGTGCCAGCAGTGGATTTTATTGGACAGGGCTTAGCAATCAGCCCCAGCATTTT.